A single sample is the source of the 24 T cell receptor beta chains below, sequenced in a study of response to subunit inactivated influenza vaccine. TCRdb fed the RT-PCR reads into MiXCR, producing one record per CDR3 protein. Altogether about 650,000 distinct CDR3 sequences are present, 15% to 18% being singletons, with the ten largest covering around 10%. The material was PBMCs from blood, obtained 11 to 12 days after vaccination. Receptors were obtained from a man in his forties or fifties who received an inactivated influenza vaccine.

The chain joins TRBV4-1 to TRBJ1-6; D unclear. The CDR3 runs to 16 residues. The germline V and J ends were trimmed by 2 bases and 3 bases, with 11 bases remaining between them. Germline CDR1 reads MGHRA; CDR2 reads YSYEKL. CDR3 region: CASSQSPGGYNSPLHF. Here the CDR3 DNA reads TGCGCCAGCAGCCAATCTCCGGGTGGCTATAATTCACCCCTCCACTTT.

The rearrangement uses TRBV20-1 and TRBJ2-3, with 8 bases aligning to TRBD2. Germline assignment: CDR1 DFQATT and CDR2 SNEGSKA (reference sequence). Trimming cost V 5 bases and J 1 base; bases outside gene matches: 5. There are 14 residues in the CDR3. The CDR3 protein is CSAFGLAGTDTQYF. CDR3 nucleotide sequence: TGCAGTGCTTTCGGACTAGCCGGCACAGATACGCAGTATTTT.

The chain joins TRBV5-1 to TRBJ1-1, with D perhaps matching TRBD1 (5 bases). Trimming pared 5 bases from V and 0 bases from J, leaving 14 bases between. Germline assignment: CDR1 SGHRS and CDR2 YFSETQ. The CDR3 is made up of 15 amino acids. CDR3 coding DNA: TGCGCCAGCAGGGACTCCGGGACGGTGAACACTGAAGCTTTCTTT. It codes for CASRDSGTVNTEAFF.

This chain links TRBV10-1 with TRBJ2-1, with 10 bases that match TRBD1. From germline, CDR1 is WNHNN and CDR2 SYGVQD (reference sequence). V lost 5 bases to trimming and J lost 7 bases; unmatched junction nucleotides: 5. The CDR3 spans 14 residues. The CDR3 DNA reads TGCGCCAGCAGTCACTCGGACAGGGGGAATGAGCAGTTCTTC. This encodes CASSHSDRGNEQFF.

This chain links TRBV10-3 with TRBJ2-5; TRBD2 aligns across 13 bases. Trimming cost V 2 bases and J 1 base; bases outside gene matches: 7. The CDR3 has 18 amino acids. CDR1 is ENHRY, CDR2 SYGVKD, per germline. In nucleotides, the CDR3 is TGTGCCATCAGTGAGAGCCCGGGACTAGCGGGACTCCAAGAGACCCAGTACTTC. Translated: CAISESPGLAGLQETQYF.

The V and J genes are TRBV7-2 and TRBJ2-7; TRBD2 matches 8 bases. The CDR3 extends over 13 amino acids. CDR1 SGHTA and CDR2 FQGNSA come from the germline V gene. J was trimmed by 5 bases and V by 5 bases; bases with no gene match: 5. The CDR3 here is CASSPGGADEQYF. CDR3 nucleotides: TGTGCCAGCAGCCCCGGGGGGGCCGACGAGCAGTACTTC.

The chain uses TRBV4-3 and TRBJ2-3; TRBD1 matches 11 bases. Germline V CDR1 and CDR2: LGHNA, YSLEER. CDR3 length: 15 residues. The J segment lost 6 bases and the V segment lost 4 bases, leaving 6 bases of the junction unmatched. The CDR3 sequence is CASSRGTGGSDTQYF. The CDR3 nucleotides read TGCGCCAGCAGCCGTGGGACAGGGGGTTCGGATACGCAGTATTTT.

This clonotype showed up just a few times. CDR3 nucleotides: TGCAGTGCTAGAAGAGGGACGGCGAACACTGAAGCTTTCTTT. This gives the protein CSARRGTANTEAFF. V gene TRBV20-1 combines with J gene TRBJ1-1; D is perhaps TRBD1 (5 bases). In germline, CDR1 is DFQATT, CDR2 SNEGSKA (reference sequence). CDR3 size: 14 residues. The germline V and J ends were trimmed by 2 bases and 1 base, with 11 bases remaining between them.

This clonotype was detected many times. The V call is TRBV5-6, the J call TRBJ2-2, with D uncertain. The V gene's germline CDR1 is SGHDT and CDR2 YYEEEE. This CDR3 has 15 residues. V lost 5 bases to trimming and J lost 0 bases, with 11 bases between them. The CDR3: CASSLVGANTGELFF. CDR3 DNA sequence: TGTGCCAGCAGTTTAGTAGGAGCGAACACCGGGGAGCTGTTTTTT.

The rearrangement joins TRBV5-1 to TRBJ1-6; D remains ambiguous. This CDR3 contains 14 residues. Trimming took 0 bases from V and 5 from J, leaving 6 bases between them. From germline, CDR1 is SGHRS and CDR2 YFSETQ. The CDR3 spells CASSLESDNSPLHF. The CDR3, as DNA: TGCGCCAGCAGCTTGGAATCCGATAATTCACCCCTCCACTTT.

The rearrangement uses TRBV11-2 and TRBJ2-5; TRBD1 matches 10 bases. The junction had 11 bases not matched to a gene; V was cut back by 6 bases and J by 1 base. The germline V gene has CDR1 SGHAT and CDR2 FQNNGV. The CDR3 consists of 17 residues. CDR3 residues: CASSSGTGVRTQETQYF. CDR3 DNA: TGTGCCAGCAGTTCCGGGACAGGGGTCCGAACCCAAGAGACCCAGTACTTC.

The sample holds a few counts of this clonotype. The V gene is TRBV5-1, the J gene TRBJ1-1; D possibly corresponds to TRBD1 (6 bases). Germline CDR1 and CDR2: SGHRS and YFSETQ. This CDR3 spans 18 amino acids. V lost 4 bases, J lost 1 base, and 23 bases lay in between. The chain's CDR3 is CASSPSYTGGQTNTEAFF. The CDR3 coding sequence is TGCGCCAGCAGCCCTTCCTACACCGGGGGACAAACGAACACTGAAGCTTTCTTT.

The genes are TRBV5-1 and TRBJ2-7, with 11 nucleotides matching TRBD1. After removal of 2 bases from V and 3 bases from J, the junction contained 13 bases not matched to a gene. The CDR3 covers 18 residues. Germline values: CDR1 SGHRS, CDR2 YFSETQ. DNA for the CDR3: TGCGCCAGCAGCTTTTGGCGAGGACGGACAGGGGGCTACTACGAGCAGTACTTC. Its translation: CASSFWRGRTGGYYEQYF. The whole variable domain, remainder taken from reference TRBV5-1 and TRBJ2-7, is KAGVTQTPRYLIKTRGQQVTLSCSPISGHRSVSWYQQTPGQGLQFLFEYFSETQRNKGNFPGRFSGRQFSNSRSEMNVSTLELGDSALYLCASSFWRGRTGGYYEQYFGPGTRLTVT.

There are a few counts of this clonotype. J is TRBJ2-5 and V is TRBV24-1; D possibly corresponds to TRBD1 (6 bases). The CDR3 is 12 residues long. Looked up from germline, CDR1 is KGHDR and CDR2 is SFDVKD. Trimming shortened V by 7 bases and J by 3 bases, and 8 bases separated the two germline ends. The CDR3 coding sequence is TGTGCCACCAGGGGACAAGAAGAGACCCAGTACTTC. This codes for CATRGQEETQYF.

The CDR3 loop reads CASSLTFNYEQYF. The CDR3 DNA follows: TGTGCCAGCAGCTTAACGTTTAACTACGAGCAGTACTTC. The chain couples TRBV7-2 to TRBJ2-7; D remains ambiguous. Germline CDR1 SGHTA, CDR2 FQGNSA. The CDR3 is 13 amino acids. Trimming shortened V by 2 bases and J by 3 bases, and 8 bases separated the two germline ends.

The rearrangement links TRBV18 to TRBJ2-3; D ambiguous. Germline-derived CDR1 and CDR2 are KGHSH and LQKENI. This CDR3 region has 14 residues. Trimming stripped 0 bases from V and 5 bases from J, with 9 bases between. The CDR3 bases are TGTGCCAGCTCACCACCTAGCCTGCGAGATACGCAGTATTTT. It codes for CASSPPSLRDTQYF.

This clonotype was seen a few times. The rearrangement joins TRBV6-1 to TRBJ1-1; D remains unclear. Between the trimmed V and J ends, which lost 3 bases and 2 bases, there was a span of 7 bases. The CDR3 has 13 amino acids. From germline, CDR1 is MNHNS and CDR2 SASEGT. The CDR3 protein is CASSDTENTEAFF. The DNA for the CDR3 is TGTGCCAGCAGTGACACGGAAAACACTGAAGCTTTCTTT.

The CDR3 reads CASSPQRGGRDTQYF. For the CDR3, the DNA is TGTGCCAGCTCACCACAGCGGGGGGGCCGGGATACGCAGTATTTT. The chain joins TRBV18 to TRBJ2-3; 10 positions match TRBD2. The germline V gene encodes CDR1 KGHSH and CDR2 LQKENI. This CDR3 contains 15 residues. J was trimmed by 6 bases and V by 1 base; bases with no gene match: 4.

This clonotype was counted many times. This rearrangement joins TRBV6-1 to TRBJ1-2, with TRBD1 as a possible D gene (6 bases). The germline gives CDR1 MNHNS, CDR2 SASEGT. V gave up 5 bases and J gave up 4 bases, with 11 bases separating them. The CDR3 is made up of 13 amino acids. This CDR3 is CASSRTVAYGYTF. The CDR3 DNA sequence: TGTGCCAGCAGTCGGACAGTAGCCTATGGCTACACCTTC.

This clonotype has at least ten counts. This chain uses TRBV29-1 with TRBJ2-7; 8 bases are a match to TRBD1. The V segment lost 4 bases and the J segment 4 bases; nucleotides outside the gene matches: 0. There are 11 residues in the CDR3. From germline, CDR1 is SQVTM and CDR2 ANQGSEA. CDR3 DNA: TGCAGCGTTGGGACAGGGTACGAGCAGTACTTC. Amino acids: CSVGTGYEQYF.

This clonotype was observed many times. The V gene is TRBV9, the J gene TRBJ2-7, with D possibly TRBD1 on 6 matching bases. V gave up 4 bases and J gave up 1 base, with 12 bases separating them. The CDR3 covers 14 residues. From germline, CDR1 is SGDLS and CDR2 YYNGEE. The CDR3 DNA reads TGTGCCAGCAGCCCCCGGACAGAATCCTACGAGCAGTACTTC. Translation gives CASSPRTESYEQYF. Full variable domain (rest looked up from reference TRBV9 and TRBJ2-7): DSGVTQTPKHLITATGQRVTLRCSPRSGDLSVYWYQQSLDQGLQFLIQYYNGEERAKGNILERFSAQQFPDLHSELNLSSLELGDSALYFCASSPRTESYEQYFGPGTRLTVT.

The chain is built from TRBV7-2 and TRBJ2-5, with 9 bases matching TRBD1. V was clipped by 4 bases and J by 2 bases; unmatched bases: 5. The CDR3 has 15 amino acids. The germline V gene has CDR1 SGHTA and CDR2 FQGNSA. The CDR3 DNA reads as TGTGCCAGCAGCTCGGACAGGGGCCCACAAGAGACCCAGTACTTC. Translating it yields CASSSDRGPQETQYF. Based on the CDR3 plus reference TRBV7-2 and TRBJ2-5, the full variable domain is GAGVSQSPSNKVTEKGKDVELRCDPISGHTALYWYRQSLGQGLEFLIYFQGNSAPDKSGLPSDRFSAERTGGSVSTLTIQRTQQEDSAVYLCASSSDRGPQETQYFGPGTRLLVL.

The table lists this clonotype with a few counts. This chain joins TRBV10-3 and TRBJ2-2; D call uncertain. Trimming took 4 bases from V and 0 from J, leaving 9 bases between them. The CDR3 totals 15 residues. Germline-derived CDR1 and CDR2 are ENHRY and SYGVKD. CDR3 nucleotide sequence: TGTGCCATCAGTGTCGTAGGAGCGAACACCGGGGAGCTGTTTTTT. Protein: CAISVVGANTGELFF.

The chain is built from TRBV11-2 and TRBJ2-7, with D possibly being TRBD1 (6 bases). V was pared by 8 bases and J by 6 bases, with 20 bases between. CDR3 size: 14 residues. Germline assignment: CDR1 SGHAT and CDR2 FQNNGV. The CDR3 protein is CASAWAGAPREQYF. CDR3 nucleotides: TGTGCCAGCGCATGGGCAGGGGCGCCCCGCGAGCAGTACTTC. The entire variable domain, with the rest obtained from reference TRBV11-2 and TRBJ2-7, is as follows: EAGVAQSPRYKIIEKRQSVAFWCNPISGHATLYWYQQILGQGPKLLIQFQNNGVVDDSQLPKDRFSAERLKGVDSTLKIQPAKLEDSAVYLCASAWAGAPREQYFGPGTRLTVT.